This T cell receptor beta chain was obtained from a study of T cell responses to AZD1222 COVID-19 vaccine. Profiling relied on immunoSEQ multiplex PCR, and the TCRdb table lists in-frame clones only, not all of them. This table holds about 78,000 clones, 90% found once. The ends were cut back, 7 bases at V and 4 bases at J, with 16 bases in the middle. Germline assignment: CDR1 MNHEY and CDR2 SVGAGI. This CDR3 has 15 amino acids. General observations from the study: Regions 160-218 and 743-854 held dominance among vaccine-associated CD4 TCRs, which spanned spike.

As regards this clone: The target antigen is unknown.

The chain recombines TRBV6-5 with TRBJ1-4; D is unresolved. This TCR was recovered from an adult who received the AZD1222 COVID-19 vaccine. The source material was peripheral blood, sampled 28 days after the second AZD1222 dose. The DNA for the CDR3 is TGTGCCAGCACGCGCGCCATTGGGGTTAATGAAAAACTGTTTTTT. As protein: CASTRAIGVNEKLFF.